A single sample gave rise to the 16 T cell receptor beta chains below, sequenced in a study of shared clonotypes between healthy human individuals. Method: immunoSEQ multiplex PCR; TCRdb's copy keeps in-frame clones and lacks some. Seen here are some 2,500,000 clones, under 95% observed once, and the top ten hold 0.37%. The sequenced sample was naive CD4+ T cells from PBMCs. Subset indicated: CD45RA+ positively selected. The receptor set was obtained from a man younger than 30 in good health. Some clones in this sample may be carry-over from other donors' samples.

A note on this clone: Distinct nucleotide sequences in the sample also encode this CDR3. This chain links TRBV9 with TRBJ2-6, with no clear D. There are 13 residues in the CDR3. Between the trimmed V and J ends, which lost 2 bases and 3 bases, there was a span of 3 bases. Germline lookup yields CDR1 SGDLS and CDR2 YYNGEE. The CDR3 loop is CASSVGGANVLTF. The CDR3 DNA follows: TGTGCCAGCAGCGTGGGTGGGGCCAACGTCCTGACTTTC.

The rearrangement links TRBV6-1 to TRBJ1-2; tentative D call: TRBD1 (6 bases). Germline-derived CDR1 and CDR2 are MNHNS and SASEGT. The CDR3 is 18 residues long. Trimming removed 1 base from V and 4 bases from J, with 22 bases in between. CDR3 sequence reads: CASSEDRENEIDSYGYTF. The CDR3 bases are TGTGCCAGCAGTGAAGACAGGGAAAATGAAATAGACTCCTATGGCTACACCTTC.

About this clone: The same CDR3 arises from other DNA sequences in this sample as well. This chain uses TRBV2 with TRBJ2-5; 8 bases match TRBD2. This CDR3 has 14 residues. Per germline, CDR1 SNHLY and CDR2 FYNNEI. Germline trimming cut 4 bases from V and 2 bases from J; bases unmatched to any gene: 3. The CDR3 here is CASSGPGGQETQYF. The CDR3 region has the DNA TGTGCCAGCAGTGGGCCGGGGGGGCAAGAGACCCAGTACTTC.

DNA for the CDR3: TGTGCCAGCAGTCCCTCCGCCACAGCCAGTTCACCCCTCCACTTT. This gives the protein CASSPSATASSPLHF. V is TRBV6-6 and J is TRBJ1-6; D unresolved. Between the trimmed V and J ends, which lost 5 bases and 9 bases, there was a span of 17 bases. Germline assignment: CDR1 MNHNY and CDR2 SVGAGI (reference sequence). The CDR3 runs 15 residues.

This chain uses TRBV7-2 with TRBJ2-5, with D unclear. V lost 4 bases to trimming and J lost 1 base, with 13 bases between them. This CDR3 contains 15 residues. From germline, CDR1 is SGHTA and CDR2 FQGNSA. CDR3 coding DNA: TGTGCCAGCAGCTCCGTCGGGCTACTCCAAGAGACCCAGTACTTC. Translation gives CASSSVGLLQETQYF.

The genes are TRBV19 and TRBJ2-1; possible D gene TRBD1, 6 bases. This CDR3 contains 15 residues. In germline, CDR1 is LNHDA, CDR2 SQIVND (reference sequence). V was trimmed by 4 bases and J by 8 bases, leaving 18 bases between them. The DNA of the CDR3 is TGTGCCAGTAGTAGACGACAGGTAGGGATCGATGAGCAGTTCTTC. Translated, it gives CASSRRQVGIDEQFF.

This chain joins TRBV6-5 and TRBJ2-1, with D possibly TRBD1 on 5 matching bases. The CDR3 is 15 amino acids. The V gene's germline CDR1 is MNHEY and CDR2 SVGAGI. V shed 0 bases and J shed 4 bases, with 10 bases lying between them. CDR3 sequence reads: CASSYSVDTYNEQFF. CDR3 nucleotide sequence: TGTGCCAGCAGTTACTCTGTGGACACTTACAATGAGCAGTTCTTC.

A single count supports this clone. The chain carries TRBV15 and TRBJ2-7; 8 bases fit TRBD2. CDR1 LNHNV and CDR2 YYDKDF come from the germline V gene (reference sequence). The CDR3 has 17 residues. The trim removed 1 base at V and 4 bases at J, leaving 12 bases unmatched. CDR3 DNA sequence: TGTGCCACCAGCAGAGGCCGGGCGGCGGGAGGCTCTTACGAGCAGTACTTC. Translation gives CATSRGRAAGGSYEQYF.

The rearrangement links TRBV5-1 to TRBJ2-1; D is unclear. This CDR3 region has 15 residues. V lost 1 base, J lost 3 bases, and 11 bases lay in between. Looked up from germline, CDR1 is SGHRS and CDR2 is YFSETQ. CDR3: CASSLQTLVYNEQFF. The CDR3 DNA is TGCGCCAGCAGCTTGCAGACTCTTGTCTACAATGAGCAGTTCTTC.

The rearrangement uses TRBV5-6 and TRBJ2-2; D is ambiguous. This CDR3 comprises 14 residues. Trimming stripped 4 bases from V and 3 bases from J, with 10 bases between. Per the germline V gene, CDR1 is SGHDT and CDR2 is YYEEEE. CDR3 sequence reads: CASSLKTDTGELFF. The DNA of the CDR3 is TGTGCCAGCAGCCTGAAGACCGACACCGGGGAGCTGTTTTTT. The entire variable domain, with the rest obtained from reference TRBV5-6 and TRBJ2-2, is as follows: DAGVTQSPTHLIKTRGQQVTLRCSPKSGHDTVSWYQQALGQGPQFIFQYYEEEERQRGNFPDRFSGHQFPNYSSELNVNALLLGDSALYLCASSLKTDTGELFFGEGSRLTVL.

CDR3 residues: CASSLGLAGGPGYNEQFF. The CDR3 DNA follows: TGTGCCAGCAGCTTAGGACTAGCGGGAGGCCCGGGGTACAATGAGCAGTTCTTC. V usage is TRBV7-9 and J usage is TRBJ2-1; 13 bases align to TRBD2. The J segment lost 4 bases and the V segment lost 1 base, leaving 7 bases of the junction unmatched. CDR1 is SEHNR and CDR2 is FQNEAQ in the germline V gene (reference sequence). CDR3 length equals 18 residues.

The V gene is TRBV5-1, the J gene TRBJ2-7, with TRBD1 identical over 10 bases. The length of the CDR3 is 15 residues. The V segment lost 6 bases and the J segment 3 bases; nucleotides outside the gene matches: 9. Germline CDR1 reads SGHRS; CDR2 reads YFSETQ. The CDR3 here is CASTPGQGTYYEQYF. CDR3 coding DNA: TGCGCCAGCACCCCGGGACAGGGGACGTACTACGAGCAGTACTTC.

This chain uses TRBV19 with TRBJ1-5; 7 bases are shared with TRBD1. Germline loops: CDR1 LNHDA, CDR2 SQIVND (reference sequence). The CDR3 covers 16 residues. V shed 7 bases, J shed 0 bases, and the junction held 9 bases outside the gene matches. CDR3 DNA: TGTGCCAGTACCCCCGGGACAGCCCCTAGCAATCAGCCCCAGCATTTT. Protein: CASTPGTAPSNQPQHF.

With respect to this clone: The same CDR3 can be traced to other DNA sequences in this sample. J is TRBJ2-3 and V is TRBV7-9; D is ambiguous. CDR3 length: 12 residues. The germline CDR1 and CDR2 sequences are SEHNR and FQNEAQ (reference sequence). Trimming removed 1 base from V and 4 bases from J, with 3 bases in between. The CDR3 region has the DNA TGTGCCAGCAGCTTAGGCCCAGATACGCAGTATTTT. Translating gives CASSLGPDTQYF.

The CDR3 nucleotides are TGTGCCAGCAGTTTTAGAGACCCTACCTACGAGCAGTACTTC. Translated, it gives CASSFRDPTYEQYF. This rearrangement joins TRBV27 to TRBJ2-7; no clear D gene. Trimming cost V 3 bases and J 2 bases, with 11 bases left between them. This CDR3 is 14 amino acids long. Germline V lookup: CDR1 MNHEY, CDR2 SMNVEV (reference sequence).

J is TRBJ2-5 and V is TRBV10-3, with D perhaps matching TRBD1 (6 bases). Germline CDR1 ENHRY, CDR2 SYGVKD. The CDR3 length is 14 residues. V lost 6 bases to trimming and J lost 3 bases, with 14 bases between them. CDR3 protein: CAIRNSNREETQYF. CDR3 nucleotide sequence: TGTGCCATCAGGAACTCCAACAGGGAAGAGACCCAGTACTTC.